These 15 T cell receptor beta chains were all obtained from the same sample, sequenced in a study of vaccination and CD4 T cells after COVID-19. Their recognized antigens are unknown. Treatment: approximately 9-day PBMC culture with coronavirus spike peptide pools or control peptides (ViraFEST assay). Sequenced with the Oncomine TCR Beta short-read assay was DNA taken from cultured CD4+ T cells. TCRdb used MiXCR to reprocess the PCR reads, holding one entry per CDR3 protein. This table has approximately 15,000 distinct CDR3 sequences, 45% to 65% appearing once. Sequenced input: CD4+ T cells from blood, cultured in vitro. The receptors stem from a human donor who had recovered from COVID-19.

The chain links TRBV6-1 to TRBJ1-2; 8 bases line up with TRBD1. The CDR3 contains 14 residues. The germline gives CDR1 MNHNS, CDR2 SASEGT. After removal of 7 bases from V and 0 bases from J, the junction contained 4 bases not matched to a gene. The CDR3, as DNA: TGTGCCAGCACTGGGACAGGAACTAACTATGGCTACACCTTC. It specifies CASTGTGTNYGYTF.

The chain joins TRBV4-3 to TRBJ2-5, with TRBD1 matching over 8 bases. CDR3 size: 16 residues. Germline V gene data show CDR1 as LGHNA and CDR2 as YSLEER. The V gene end was trimmed by 1 base and the J gene end by 4 bases; junction bases not matched to a gene: 8. CDR3 in DNA: TGCGCCAGCAGCCAAGTTCAGGGGGCAGGAGGAGAGACCCAGTACTTC. This translates into CASSQVQGAGGETQYF.

The V gene is TRBV20-1, the J gene TRBJ1-3; the D is unclear. In germline, CDR1 is DFQATT, CDR2 SNEGSKA (reference sequence). The CDR3 length is 19 residues. V was cut by 3 bases and J by 0 bases, with 24 bases left in between. This CDR3 reads CSARPPRSSFPFSGNTIYF. CDR3 sequence (DNA): TGCAGTGCTAGGCCTCCCAGGTCCAGTTTCCCTTTCTCTGGAAACACCATATATTTT.

This clonotype was counted a few times. The chain recombines TRBV7-2 with TRBJ1-2; D gene unclear. Germline CDR1 is SGHTA and CDR2 is FQGNSA. V lost 4 bases to trimming and J lost 5 bases, with 5 bases between them. CDR3 length: 11 amino acids. For the CDR3, the DNA is TGTGCCAGCAGCTCCGATTATGGCTACACCTTC. This gives the protein CASSSDYGYTF.

This clonotype was recorded only once. This chain connects TRBV11-2 to TRBJ2-1, with a tentative D call TRBD2 (5 bases). The germline CDR1 and CDR2 sequences are SGHAT and FQNNGV. The CDR3 contains 18 residues. Trimming cost V 1 base and J 6 bases, with 22 bases left between them. CDR3 nucleotide sequence: TGTGCCAGCAGCTTAGCCCGCTGGAGAGGGAGCGGTGGCAATGAGCAGTTCTTC. Its translation is CASSLARWRGSGGNEQFF.

The V gene is TRBV2, the J gene TRBJ1-4, with 8 bases that match TRBD1. CDR1 is SNHLY and CDR2 is FYNNEI in the germline V gene. V lost 9 bases, J lost 11 bases, and 14 bases stayed unmatched. The CDR3 extends over 14 amino acids. CDR3 in DNA: TGTGCCAGTTATGAAGACAGGGGTGTCAGGAAACTGTTTTTT. Its translation is CASYEDRGVRKLFF. Together with reference TRBV2 and TRBJ1-4, the CDR3 gives the full variable domain: EPEVTQTPSHQVTQMGQEVILRCVPISNHLYFYWYRQILGQKVEFLVSFYNNEISEKSEIFDDQFSVERPDGSNFTLKIRSTKLEDSAMYFCASYEDRGVRKLFFGSGTQLSVL.

The chain employs TRBV7-9 and TRBJ2-1; 8 positions agree with TRBD2. The V and J ends lost 5 bases and 8 bases, in that order; junction bases with no gene match: 8. Germline-derived CDR1 and CDR2 are SEHNR and FQNEAQ (reference sequence). The CDR3 spans 14 residues. CDR3 in amino acids: CASSVTSASDEQFF. CDR3 in DNA: TGTGCCAGCAGCGTGACTAGCGCGAGCGATGAGCAGTTCTTC.

This sequence joins TRBV7-3 and TRBJ2-2; no firm D call. CDR3 size: 13 residues. The germline V and J ends were trimmed by 5 bases and 2 bases, with 6 bases remaining between them. Germline values: CDR1 SGHTA, CDR2 FQGTGA. The CDR3 bases are TGTGCCAGCAGCCCCCTTAACACCGGGGAGCTGTTTTTT. Amino acid sequence: CASSPLNTGELFF. Based on the CDR3 plus reference TRBV7-3 and TRBJ2-2, the full variable domain is GAGVSQTPSNKVTEKGKYVELRCDPISGHTALYWYRQSLGQGPEFLIYFQGTGAADDSGLPNDRFFAVRPEGSVSTLKIQRTERGDSAVYLCASSPLNTGELFFGEGSRLTVL.

A few counts support this clonotype. The chain uses TRBV24-1 and TRBJ2-3; D might be TRBD1 (5 bases). CDR3 size: 15 residues. V was trimmed by 4 bases and J by 3 bases, leaving 13 bases between them. Per germline, CDR1 KGHDR and CDR2 SFDVKD. CDR3 loop: CATSEKGSGTDTQYF. The CDR3 bases are TGTGCCACCAGTGAGAAAGGGTCAGGGACAGATACGCAGTATTTT.

This chain connects TRBV6-1 to TRBJ1-5; 11 bases are shared with TRBD1. This CDR3 is 15 amino acids long. The trim removed 6 bases at V and 6 bases at J, leaving 7 bases unmatched. Germline CDR1 is MNHNS and CDR2 is SASEGT. The CDR3 DNA reads TGTGCCAGCAGACGCGGACAGGGGGCCGGTCAGCCCCAGCATTTT. This translates into CASRRGQGAGQPQHF.

This clonotype was counted a single time. The chain joins TRBV6-1 to TRBJ2-6; 12 nucleotides line up with TRBD1. The ends lost 6 bases at V and 4 bases at J; junction bases unmatched: 7. Germline V gives CDR1 MNHNS, CDR2 SASEGT. The CDR3 totals 17 residues. CDR3 coding DNA: TGTGCCAGCAGGGGGACAGGGGGCATCTCGGGGGCCAACGTCCTGACTTTC. Its protein is CASRGTGGISGANVLTF.

The V gene is TRBV19, the J gene TRBJ1-2; D gene uncertain. Germline V gene data show CDR1 as LNHDA and CDR2 as SQIVND (reference sequence). V lost 8 bases and J 0 bases, leaving 10 bases between the germline ends. The CDR3 loop spans 13 amino acids. The CDR3 sequence is CASRTNTNYGYTF. The DNA for the CDR3 is TGTGCCAGTCGAACCAATACTAACTATGGCTACACCTTC.

The chain recombines TRBV27 with TRBJ1-1; 9 positions match TRBD1. With 4 bases clipped from V and 1 base from J, the junction kept 1 base outside the gene matches. CDR3 size: 14 residues. Per germline, CDR1 MNHEY and CDR2 SMNVEV (reference sequence). The CDR3, as DNA: TGTGCCAGCAGTTCACAGGGGGCGAACACTGAAGCTTTCTTT. Its translation is CASSSQGANTEAFF.

This clonotype was recorded once. This chain uses TRBV19 with TRBJ2-1; 10 bases are shared with TRBD1. V lost 6 bases and J lost 4; bases outside the gene matches: 9. Germline CDR1 and CDR2: LNHDA and SQIVND (reference sequence). The CDR3 is made up of 16 amino acids. The CDR3 nucleotides read TGTGCCAGTAGCCATCACCGGGACAGGGGTTACAATGAGCAGTTCTTC. This encodes CASSHHRDRGYNEQFF.

Written as DNA, the CDR3 is TGTGCCAGCAGCTTGCTAGGGGGCCCCACAGATACGCAGTATTTT. Amino acids: CASSLLGGPTDTQYF. This sequence joins TRBV7-2 and TRBJ2-3, with 7 bases fitting TRBD1. V shed 3 bases and J 2 bases; nucleotides not matched to a gene: 5. The V gene's germline CDR1 is SGHTA and CDR2 FQGNSA. CDR3 length equals 15 residues.